This TCR beta chain was sequenced during a study of T cell repertoires in cytomegalovirus infection. Germline V CDR1 and CDR2: LGHDT, YNNKEL (reference sequence). The CDR3 runs to 12 residues. V was cut by 4 bases and J by 9 bases, with 10 bases left in between. Whole-study results and caveats: Cumulative public TCR beta family frequency identified CMV carriers with the relevant HLA.

One entry per CDR3 protein results from TCRdb running MiXCR on the reads. Counted here are approximately 500,000 distinct CDR3 sequences, 10% to 12% occurring once; the ten biggest clones make up roughly a tenth. This clonotype was recorded a few times. Its antigen is not identified. Sequencing was carried out using PBMCs. V usage is TRBV3-1 and J usage is TRBJ2-1; D not certain. The sequence was collected from a human donor in good health (CMV status not recorded). Some clones in this sample may be carry-over from other donors' samples. CDR3 loop: CASSLQKAEQFF. CDR3 in DNA: TGTGCCAGCAGCCTCCAGAAGGCTGAGCAGTTCTTC.